One sample yielded the 14 T cell receptor beta chains listed below, sequenced in a study of blood T cell repertoires in COVID-19. Assay used: immunoSEQ multiplex PCR; TCRdb lists only in-frame clones, some missing. The profile shows around 81,000 clones, roughly 80% of them singletons. Sequenced sample: peripheral blood. The receptors shown here come from a man in his forties or fifties with acute or convalescent COVID-19.

The V and J genes are TRBV6-2 or TRBV6-3 and TRBJ2-1; TRBD2 matches 8 bases. The V segment lost 1 base and the J segment 4 bases; nucleotides outside the gene matches: 12. The CDR3 is 18 amino acids. Germline loops: CDR1 MNHEY, CDR2 SVGEGT. CDR3 nucleotides: TGTGCCAGCAGTTACTGGGAGTCCCCAGCGGGAGCTTACAATGAGCAGTTCTTC. Protein product: CASSYWESPAGAYNEQFF.

The V and J genes are TRBV18 and TRBJ2-1; no firm D call. Germline V gene data show CDR1 as KGHSH and CDR2 as LQKENI. V lost 5 bases to trimming and J lost 1 base, with 3 bases between them. This CDR3 region has 12 residues. The CDR3 region is CASSLSYNEQFF. The CDR3 coding sequence is TGTGCCAGCTCATTATCCTACAATGAGCAGTTCTTC.

A few counts support this clone. The CDR3 is CASSLSLGQPQHF. The CDR3 coding sequence is TGTGCCAGCAGCCTAAGTCTCGGTCAGCCCCAGCATTTT. The chain combines TRBV7-2 with TRBJ1-5; D gene ambiguous. The germline V gene encodes CDR1 SGHTA and CDR2 FQGNSA. The CDR3 covers 13 residues. Deletions cut 5 bases from V and 6 bases from J, with 11 bases between.

The genes are TRBV29-1 and TRBJ1-1; no clear D. V was shortened by 5 bases and J by 2 bases, with 6 bases between the two germline ends. Germline V lookup: CDR1 SQVTM, CDR2 ANQGSEA. The CDR3 runs 11 residues. CDR3 in amino acids: CSVRLNTEAFF. As DNA, the CDR3 is TGCAGCGTTCGGTTAAACACTGAAGCTTTCTTT.

V and J are TRBV4-1 and TRBJ1-1; TRBD1 aligns across 7 bases. The germline CDR1 and CDR2 sequences are MGHRA and YSYEKL. This CDR3 is built from 16 residues. With V trimmed by 1 base and J by 6 bases, 11 bases remained unmatched. CDR3 protein: CASSQAPGTARPEAFF. The CDR3 DNA is TGCGCCAGCAGCCAAGCACCCGGGACAGCACGACCTGAAGCTTTCTTT.

The chain uses TRBV11-2 and TRBJ2-7, with 12 bases fitting TRBD2. V dropped 1 base and J dropped 5; count of bases not matched to a gene: 6. The CDR3 is 16 amino acids. The germline V gene encodes CDR1 SGHAT and CDR2 FQNNGV. CDR3 bases: TGTGCCAGCAGCTTAGCGGCTAGCGGGAGGGCCCACGAGCAGTACTTC. Encoded protein: CASSLAASGRAHEQYF.

The rearrangement joins TRBV5-1 to TRBJ2-5; 9 nucleotides line up with TRBD2. CDR3 length: 16 amino acids. The J segment lost 2 bases and the V segment lost 3 bases, leaving 8 bases of the junction unmatched. The germline CDR1 and CDR2 sequences are SGHRS and YFSETQ. The CDR3 region has the DNA TGCGCCAGCAGCTCAACAACTAGCGGGCGTCAAGAGACCCAGTACTTC. It specifies CASSSTTSGRQETQYF.

The CDR3 protein is CATSGSGEDPYNEQFF. CDR3 nucleotide sequence: TGTGCCACCAGTGGTAGCGGGGAGGACCCATACAATGAGCAGTTCTTC. This chain uses TRBV24-1 with TRBJ2-1, with 8 bases matching TRBD2. CDR3 length: 16 amino acids. CDR1 is KGHDR, CDR2 SFDVKD, per germline. The junction had 9 bases not matched to a gene; V was cut back by 5 bases and J by 4 bases.

The rearrangement uses TRBV3-1 (or the pseudogene TRBV3-2) and TRBJ1-2, with D possibly being TRBD1 (6 bases). The CDR3 is 12 amino acids. Germline V lookup: CDR1 LGHDT, CDR2 YNNKEL (reference sequence). Trimming removed 0 bases from V and 13 bases from J, with 12 bases in between. CDR3 nucleotide sequence: TGTGCCAGCAGCCAAGAGGGGGCAGGGCTCACCTTC. Translated: CASSQEGAGLTF.

In this sample, this clone turned up once. This CDR3 is CASSPPGQGAPNEQFF. Here the CDR3 DNA reads TGTGCCAGCTCACCACCGGGACAGGGTGCACCTAATGAGCAGTTCTTC. This chain connects TRBV18 to TRBJ2-1; 9 bases are a match to TRBD1. Per the germline V gene, CDR1 is KGHSH and CDR2 is LQKENI. This CDR3 has 16 residues. J was trimmed by 7 bases and V by 0 bases; bases with no gene match: 7.

The chain has TRBV5-1 and TRBJ2-3; 7 bases line up with TRBD1. The CDR3 covers 15 residues. The V and J ends lost 3 bases and 3 bases, in that order; junction bases with no gene match: 7. Germline values: CDR1 SGHRS, CDR2 YFSETQ. CDR3 in DNA: TGCGCCAGCAGCTCGACAGGGCAGGGGACAGATACGCAGTATTTT. This codes for CASSSTGQGTDTQYF.

The chain carries TRBV18 and TRBJ2-5; TRBD2 might be the D (5 bases). Trimming pared 3 bases from V and 1 base from J, leaving 15 bases between. This CDR3 spans 16 amino acids. The germline V gene encodes CDR1 KGHSH and CDR2 LQKENI. CDR3: CASSPRGQEAQETQYF. The DNA for the CDR3 is TGTGCCAGCTCACCCAGAGGGCAGGAGGCCCAAGAGACCCAGTACTTC.

The V call is TRBV9, the J call TRBJ2-2; 8 bases fit TRBD1. V shed 3 bases and J 5 bases; nucleotides not matched to a gene: 3. There are 14 residues in the CDR3. Germline assignment: CDR1 SGDLS and CDR2 YYNGEE. CDR3 protein: CASSGRGPTGELFF. The CDR3 DNA reads TGTGCCAGCAGCGGCAGGGGGCCAACCGGGGAGCTGTTTTTT.

The rearrangement uses TRBV6-2 or TRBV6-3 and TRBJ1-2; TRBD1 matches at 9 bases. J gave up 6 bases and V 4 bases, and 6 bases lay outside the gene matches. The germline V gene encodes CDR1 MNHEY and CDR2 SVGEGT. This CDR3 is built from 14 residues. The CDR3 loop is CASSFLDRGNGYTF. CDR3 nucleotides: TGTGCCAGCAGTTTTCTCGACAGGGGGAATGGCTACACCTTC.